This T cell receptor (beta chain) was captured in a study of OX40 agonist ivuxolimab in advanced cancers. Clones were sequenced by immunoSEQ multiplex PCR, and TCRdb holds only the in-frame ones, with some missing. The sample lists 50,000 to 80,000 clones, roughly nine tenths seen once, with 5.2% in the top ten. The sample holds one count of this clone. Germline CDR1 SGHRS, CDR2 YFSETQ. CDR3 length: 15 residues. V was clipped by 4 bases and J by 4 bases; unmatched bases: 8. The chain employs TRBV5-1 and TRBJ2-5, with TRBD1 matching over 9 bases. Sequencing was performed on CD4+ or CD8+ T cells sorted from blood, taken in a trial of the OX40 agonist ivuxolimab. This TCR was recovered from an adult with an advanced solid tumor such as melanoma, head and neck, liver or kidney cancer. This CDR3 is CASSQGQGIVETQYF. The CDR3 region has the DNA TGCGCCAGCAGCCAGGGACAGGGAATAGTAGAGACCCAGTACTTC.